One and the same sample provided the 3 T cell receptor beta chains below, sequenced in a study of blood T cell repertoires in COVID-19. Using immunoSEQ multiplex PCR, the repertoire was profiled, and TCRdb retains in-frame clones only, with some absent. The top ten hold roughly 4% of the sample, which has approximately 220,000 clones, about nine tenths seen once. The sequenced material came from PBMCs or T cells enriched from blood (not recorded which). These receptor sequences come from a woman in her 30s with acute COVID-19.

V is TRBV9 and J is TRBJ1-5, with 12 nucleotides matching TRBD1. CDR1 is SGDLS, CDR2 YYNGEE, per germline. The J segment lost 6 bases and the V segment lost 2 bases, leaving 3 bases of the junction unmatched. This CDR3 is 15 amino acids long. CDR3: CASSVGQGASQPQHF. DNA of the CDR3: TGTGCCAGCAGCGTGGGACAGGGGGCTAGTCAGCCCCAGCATTTT.

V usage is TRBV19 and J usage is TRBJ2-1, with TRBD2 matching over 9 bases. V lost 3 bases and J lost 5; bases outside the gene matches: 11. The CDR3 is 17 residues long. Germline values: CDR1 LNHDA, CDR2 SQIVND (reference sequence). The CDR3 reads CASSIFGGGGNNNEQFF. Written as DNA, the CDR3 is TGTGCCAGTAGTATTTTCGGCGGGGGGGGAAATAACAATGAGCAGTTCTTC.

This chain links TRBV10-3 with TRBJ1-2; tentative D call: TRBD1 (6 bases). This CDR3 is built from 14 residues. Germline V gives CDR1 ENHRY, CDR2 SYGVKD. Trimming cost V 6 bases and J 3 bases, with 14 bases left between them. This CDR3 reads CAISPGTYDYGYTF. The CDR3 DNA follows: TGTGCCATCAGCCCCGGGACATACGACTATGGCTACACCTTC.